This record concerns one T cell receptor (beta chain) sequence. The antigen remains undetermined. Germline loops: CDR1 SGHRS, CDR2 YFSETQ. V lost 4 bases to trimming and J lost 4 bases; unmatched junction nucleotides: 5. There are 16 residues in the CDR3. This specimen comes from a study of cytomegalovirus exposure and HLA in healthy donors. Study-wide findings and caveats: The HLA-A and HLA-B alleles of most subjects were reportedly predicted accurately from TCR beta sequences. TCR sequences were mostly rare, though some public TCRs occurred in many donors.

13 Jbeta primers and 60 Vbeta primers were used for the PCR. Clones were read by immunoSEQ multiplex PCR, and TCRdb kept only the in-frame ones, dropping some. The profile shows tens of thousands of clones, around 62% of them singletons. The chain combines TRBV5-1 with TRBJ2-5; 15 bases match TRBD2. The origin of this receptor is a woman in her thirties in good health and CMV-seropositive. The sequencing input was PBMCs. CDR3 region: CASSPGTSGGSETQYF. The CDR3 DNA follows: TGCGCCAGCAGCCCAGGGACTAGCGGGGGGTCAGAGACCCAGTACTTC.